This TCR beta chain was recorded in a study of glioma-infiltrating T cells. Points from the study as a whole: Gliomas, especially low-grade, showed above-expected tissue-blood divergence; non-neoplastic patients showed below. Signature shared blood CDR3 motifs were enriched in low-divergence and depleted in high-divergence patients.

CDR3 size: 12 residues. Looked up from germline, CDR1 is SGHTA and CDR2 is FQGNSA. Trimming shortened V by 3 bases and J by 10 bases, and 10 bases separated the two germline ends. Using RNA template, CDR3s of TCR alpha and beta were amplified with iRepertoire arm-PCR. Each CDR3 protein gets one entry after TCRdb re-called the multiplex PCR reads with MiXCR. The sample carries fewer than 500,000 distinct CDR3 sequences, 35% to 45% recorded once. This clonotype was counted only a few times. Its antigen is still unknown. The specimen was glioma tissue, nonneoplastic brain tissue, or PBMCs (not recorded which). This sequence was found in a human donor with low-grade glioma or glioblastoma, undergoing nonglioma brain surgery, or in good health (not recorded which). The rearrangement joins TRBV7-2 to TRBJ2-1; TRBD1 might be the D (6 bases). CDR3 region: CASSFRGREQFF. CDR3 nucleotide sequence: TGTGCCAGCAGCTTCAGGGGTAGGGAGCAGTTCTTC.